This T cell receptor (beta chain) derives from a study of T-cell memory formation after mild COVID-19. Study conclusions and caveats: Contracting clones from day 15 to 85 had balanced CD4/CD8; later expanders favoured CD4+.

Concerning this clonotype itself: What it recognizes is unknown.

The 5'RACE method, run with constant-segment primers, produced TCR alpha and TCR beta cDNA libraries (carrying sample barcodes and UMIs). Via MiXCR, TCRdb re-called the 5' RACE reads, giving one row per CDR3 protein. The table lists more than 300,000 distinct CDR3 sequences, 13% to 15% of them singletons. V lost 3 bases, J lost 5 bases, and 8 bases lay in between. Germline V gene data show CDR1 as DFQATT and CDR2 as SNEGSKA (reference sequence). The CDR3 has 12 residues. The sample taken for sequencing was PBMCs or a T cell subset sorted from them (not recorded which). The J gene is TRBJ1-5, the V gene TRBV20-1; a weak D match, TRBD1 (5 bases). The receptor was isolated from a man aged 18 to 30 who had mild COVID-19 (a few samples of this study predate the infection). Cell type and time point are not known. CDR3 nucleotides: TGCAGTGCTAGTCCCAGGGATCAGCCCCAGCATTTT. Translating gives CSASPRDQPQHF.